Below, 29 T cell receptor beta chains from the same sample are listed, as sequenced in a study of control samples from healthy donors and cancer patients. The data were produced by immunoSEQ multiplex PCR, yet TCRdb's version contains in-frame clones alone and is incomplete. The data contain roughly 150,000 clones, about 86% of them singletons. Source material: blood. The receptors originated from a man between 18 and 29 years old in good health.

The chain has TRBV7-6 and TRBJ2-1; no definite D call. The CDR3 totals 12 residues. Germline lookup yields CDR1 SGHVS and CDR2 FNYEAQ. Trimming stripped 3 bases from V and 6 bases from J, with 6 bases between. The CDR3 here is CASSFEGNEQFF. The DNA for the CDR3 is TGTGCCAGCAGCTTCGAAGGCAATGAGCAGTTCTTC.

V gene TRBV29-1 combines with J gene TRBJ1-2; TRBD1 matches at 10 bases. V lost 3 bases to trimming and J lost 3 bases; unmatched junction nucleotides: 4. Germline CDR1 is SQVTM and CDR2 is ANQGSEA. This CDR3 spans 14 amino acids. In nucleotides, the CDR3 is TGCAGCGTTGAGAGACAGGGGGCTTACTATGGCTACACCTTC. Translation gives CSVERQGAYYGYTF. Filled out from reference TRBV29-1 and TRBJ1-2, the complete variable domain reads SAVISQKPSRDICQRGTSLTIQCQVDSQVTMMFWYRQQPGQSLTLIATANQGSEATYESGFVIDKFPISRPNLTFSTLTVSNMSPEDSSIYLCSVERQGAYYGYTFGSGTRLTVV.

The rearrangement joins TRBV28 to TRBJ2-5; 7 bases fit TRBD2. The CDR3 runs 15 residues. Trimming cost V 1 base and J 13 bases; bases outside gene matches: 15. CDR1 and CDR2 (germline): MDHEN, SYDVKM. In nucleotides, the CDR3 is TGTGCCAGCAGTTTATCTAGCGGTTCTCTGATCAGGACGTACTTC. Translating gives CASSLSSGSLIRTYF.

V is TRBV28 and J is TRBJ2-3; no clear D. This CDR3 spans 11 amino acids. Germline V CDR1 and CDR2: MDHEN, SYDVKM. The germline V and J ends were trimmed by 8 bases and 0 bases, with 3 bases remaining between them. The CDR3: CASESTDTQYF. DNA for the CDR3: TGTGCCAGCGAGAGCACAGATACGCAGTATTTT.

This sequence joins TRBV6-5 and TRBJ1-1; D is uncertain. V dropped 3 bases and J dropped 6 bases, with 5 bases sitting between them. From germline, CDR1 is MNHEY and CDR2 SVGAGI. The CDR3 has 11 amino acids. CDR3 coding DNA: TGTGCCAGCAGTTATGCGGCTGAAGCTTTCTTT. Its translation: CASSYAAEAFF.

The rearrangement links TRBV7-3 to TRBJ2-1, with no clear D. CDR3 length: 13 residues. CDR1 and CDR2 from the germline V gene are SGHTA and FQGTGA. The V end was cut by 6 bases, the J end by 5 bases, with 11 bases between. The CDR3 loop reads CASREGVDNEQFF. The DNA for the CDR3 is TGTGCCAGCAGGGAAGGTGTGGACAATGAGCAGTTCTTC.

CDR3 in amino acids: CASSSLTGGVNTGELFF. CDR3 bases: TGTGCCAGCAGCTCACTCACAGGGGGGGTGAACACCGGGGAGCTGTTTTTT. The chain combines TRBV9 with TRBJ2-2; D is possibly TRBD1 (8 bases). V lost 4 bases, J lost 1 base, and 17 bases lay in between. The CDR3 extends over 17 amino acids. In germline, CDR1 is SGDLS, CDR2 YYNGEE.

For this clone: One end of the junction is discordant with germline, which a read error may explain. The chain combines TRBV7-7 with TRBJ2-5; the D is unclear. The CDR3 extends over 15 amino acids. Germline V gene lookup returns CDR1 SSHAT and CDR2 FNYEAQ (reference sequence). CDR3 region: CASSPRVSDPETQYF. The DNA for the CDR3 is TGTGCTAGCAGCCCCCGGGTCTCGGACCCAGAGACCCAGTACTTC. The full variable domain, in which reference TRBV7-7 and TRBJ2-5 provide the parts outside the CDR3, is GAGVSQSPRYKVTKRGQDVTLRCDPISSHATLYWYQQALGQGPEFLTYFNYEAQPDKSGLPSDRFSAERPEGSISTLTIQRTEQRDSAMYRCASSPRVSDPETQYFGPGTRLLVL.

DNA for the CDR3: TGTGCCAGCAGCGTAGTAGGGACTAGCGTCGATGAGCAGTTCTTC. Residues: CASSVVGTSVDEQFF. The chain uses TRBV9 and TRBJ2-1; 10 bases are shared with TRBD2. The V gene's germline CDR1 is SGDLS and CDR2 YYNGEE. This CDR3 region has 15 residues. V gave up 0 bases and J gave up 8 bases; unmatched junction bases: 5. Together with reference TRBV9 and TRBJ2-1, the CDR3 gives the full variable domain: DSGVTQTPKHLITATGQRVTLRCSPRSGDLSVYWYQQSLDQGLQFLIQYYNGEERAKGNILERFSAQQFPDLHSELNLSSLELGDSALYFCASSVVGTSVDEQFFGPGTRLTVL.

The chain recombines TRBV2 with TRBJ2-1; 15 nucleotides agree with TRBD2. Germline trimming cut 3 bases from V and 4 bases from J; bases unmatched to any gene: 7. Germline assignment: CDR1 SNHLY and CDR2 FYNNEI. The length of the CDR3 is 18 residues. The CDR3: CASSELGLAGGLYNEQFF. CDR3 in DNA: TGTGCCAGCAGTGAGCTGGGACTAGCGGGGGGCCTTTACAATGAGCAGTTCTTC.

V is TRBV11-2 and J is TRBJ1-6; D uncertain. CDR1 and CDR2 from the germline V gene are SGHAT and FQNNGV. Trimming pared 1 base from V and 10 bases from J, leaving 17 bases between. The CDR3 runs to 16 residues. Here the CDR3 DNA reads TGTGCCAGCAGCTTAGCGTCCCACGTCGGTGGCTCACCCCTCCACTTT. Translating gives CASSLASHVGGSPLHF. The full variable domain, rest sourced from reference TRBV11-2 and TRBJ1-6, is EAGVAQSPRYKIIEKRQSVAFWCNPISGHATLYWYQQILGQGPKLLIQFQNNGVVDDSQLPKDRFSAERLKGVDSTLKIQPAKLEDSAVYLCASSLASHVGGSPLHFGNGTRLTVT.

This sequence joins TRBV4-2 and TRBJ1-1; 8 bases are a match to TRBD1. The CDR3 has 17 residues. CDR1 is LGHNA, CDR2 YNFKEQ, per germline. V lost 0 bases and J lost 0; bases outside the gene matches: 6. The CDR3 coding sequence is TGTGCCAGCAGCCAAGATCCCACAGGGGGGATGAACACTGAAGCTTTCTTT. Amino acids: CASSQDPTGGMNTEAFF.

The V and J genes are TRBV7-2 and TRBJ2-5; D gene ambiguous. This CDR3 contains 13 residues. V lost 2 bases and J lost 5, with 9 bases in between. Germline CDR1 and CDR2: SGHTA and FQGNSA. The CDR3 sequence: CASSLNLRETQYF. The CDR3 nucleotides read TGTGCCAGCAGCTTAAATTTGAGGGAGACCCAGTACTTC.

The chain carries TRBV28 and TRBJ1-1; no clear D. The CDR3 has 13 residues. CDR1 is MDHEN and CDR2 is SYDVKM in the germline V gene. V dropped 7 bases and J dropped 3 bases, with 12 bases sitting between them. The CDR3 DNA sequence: TGTGCCAGCAATCCCGCGCTGGACACTGAAGCTTTCTTT. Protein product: CASNPALDTEAFF.

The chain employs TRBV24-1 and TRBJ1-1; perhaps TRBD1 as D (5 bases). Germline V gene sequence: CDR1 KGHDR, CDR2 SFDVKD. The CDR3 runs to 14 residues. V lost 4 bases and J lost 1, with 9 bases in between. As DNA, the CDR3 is TGTGCCACCAGTGAGGGACCGGCGAACACTGAAGCTTTCTTT. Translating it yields CATSEGPANTEAFF.

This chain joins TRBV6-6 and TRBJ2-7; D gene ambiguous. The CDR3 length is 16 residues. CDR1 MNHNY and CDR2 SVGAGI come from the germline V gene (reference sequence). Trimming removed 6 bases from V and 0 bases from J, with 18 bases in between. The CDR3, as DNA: TGTGCCAGCAGCCGATCAAGTCCCCCGGGCTCCTACGAGCAGTACTTC. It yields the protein CASSRSSPPGSYEQYF.

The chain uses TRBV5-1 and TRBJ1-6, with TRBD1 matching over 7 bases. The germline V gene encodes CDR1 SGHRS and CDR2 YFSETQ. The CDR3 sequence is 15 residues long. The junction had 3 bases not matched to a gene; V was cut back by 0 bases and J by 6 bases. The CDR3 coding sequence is TGCGCCAGCAGCTTGGCGGGACAGAGTAATTCACCCCTCCACTTT. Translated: CASSLAGQSNSPLHF.

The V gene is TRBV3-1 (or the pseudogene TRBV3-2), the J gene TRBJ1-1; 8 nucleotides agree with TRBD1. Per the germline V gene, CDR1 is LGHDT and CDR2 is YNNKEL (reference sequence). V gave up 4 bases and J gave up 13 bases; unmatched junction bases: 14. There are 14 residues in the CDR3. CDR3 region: CASSLLHQGAGGFF. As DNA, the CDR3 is TGTGCCAGCAGCCTCCTACATCAGGGGGCAGGAGGTTTCTTT.

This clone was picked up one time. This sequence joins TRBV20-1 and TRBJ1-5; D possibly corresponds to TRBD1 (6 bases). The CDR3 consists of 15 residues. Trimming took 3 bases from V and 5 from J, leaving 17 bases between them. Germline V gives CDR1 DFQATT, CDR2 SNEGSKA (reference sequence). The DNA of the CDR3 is TGCAGTGCTAGTTTAGTTCAGGGGATAGATCAGCCCCAGCATTTT. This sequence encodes CSASLVQGIDQPQHF.

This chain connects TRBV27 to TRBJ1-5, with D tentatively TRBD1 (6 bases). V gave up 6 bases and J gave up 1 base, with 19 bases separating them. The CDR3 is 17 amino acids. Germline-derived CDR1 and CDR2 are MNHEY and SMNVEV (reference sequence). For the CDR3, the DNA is TGTGCCAGCAGGCCCGGACGGGGGCGCGAGAGCAATCAGCCCCAGCATTTT. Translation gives CASRPGRGRESNQPQHF.

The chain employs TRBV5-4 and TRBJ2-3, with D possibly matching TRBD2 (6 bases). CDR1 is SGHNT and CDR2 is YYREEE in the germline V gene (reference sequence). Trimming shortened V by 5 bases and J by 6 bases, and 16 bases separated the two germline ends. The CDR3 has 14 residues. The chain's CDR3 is CASSPTGRRDTQYF. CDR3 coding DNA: TGTGCCAGCAGTCCGACTGGGAGGAGGGATACGCAGTATTTT. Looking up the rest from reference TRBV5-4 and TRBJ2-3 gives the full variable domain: ETGVTQSPTHLIKTRGQQVTLRCSSQSGHNTVSWYQQALGQGPQFIFQYYREEENGRGNFPPRFSGLQFPNYSSELNVNALELDDSALYLCASSPTGRRDTQYFGPGTRLTVL.

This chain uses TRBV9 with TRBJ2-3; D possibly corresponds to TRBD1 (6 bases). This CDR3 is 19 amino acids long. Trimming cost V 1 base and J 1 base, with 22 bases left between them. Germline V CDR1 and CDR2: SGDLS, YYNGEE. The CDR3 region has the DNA TGTGCCAGCAGCGTACAAGTAGAGCATAACGGACAGCGCACAGATACGCAGTATTTT. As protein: CASSVQVEHNGQRTDTQYF.

The CDR3 loop reads CASSSDRFSEQFF. CDR3 DNA: TGTGCCAGTAGTTCGGACAGATTTAGTGAGCAGTTCTTC. J is TRBJ2-1 and V is TRBV19; D perhaps matches TRBD1 (6 bases). The germline gives CDR1 LNHDA, CDR2 SQIVND (reference sequence). V lost 5 bases and J 9 bases, leaving 14 bases between the germline ends. This CDR3 comprises 13 residues.

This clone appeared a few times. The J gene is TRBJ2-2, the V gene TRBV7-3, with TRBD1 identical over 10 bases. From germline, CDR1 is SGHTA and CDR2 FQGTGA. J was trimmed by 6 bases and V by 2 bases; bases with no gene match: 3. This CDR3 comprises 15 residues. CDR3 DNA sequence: TGTGCCAGCAGCTTAGGGACAGGGGTAGCCGGGGAGCTGTTTTTT. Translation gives CASSLGTGVAGELFF.

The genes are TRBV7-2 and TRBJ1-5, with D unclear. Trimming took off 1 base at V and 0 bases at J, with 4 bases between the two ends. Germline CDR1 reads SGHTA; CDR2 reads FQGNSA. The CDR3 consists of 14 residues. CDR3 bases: TGTGCCAGCAGCTTAGATTATAGCAATCAGCCCCAGCATTTT. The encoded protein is CASSLDYSNQPQHF.

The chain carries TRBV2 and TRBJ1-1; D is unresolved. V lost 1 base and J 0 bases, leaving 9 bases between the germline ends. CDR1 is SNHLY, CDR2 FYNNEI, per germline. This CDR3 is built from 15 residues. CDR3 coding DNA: TGTGCCAGCAGTGAAGATGAGACTATGAACACTGAAGCTTTCTTT. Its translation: CASSEDETMNTEAFF.

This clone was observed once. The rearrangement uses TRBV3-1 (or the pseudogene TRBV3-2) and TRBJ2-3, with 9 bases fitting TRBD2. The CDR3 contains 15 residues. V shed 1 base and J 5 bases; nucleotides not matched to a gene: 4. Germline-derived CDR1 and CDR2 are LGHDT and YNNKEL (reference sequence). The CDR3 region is CASSQVAGAGDTQYF. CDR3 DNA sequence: TGTGCCAGCAGCCAAGTAGCGGGGGCGGGAGATACGCAGTATTTT.

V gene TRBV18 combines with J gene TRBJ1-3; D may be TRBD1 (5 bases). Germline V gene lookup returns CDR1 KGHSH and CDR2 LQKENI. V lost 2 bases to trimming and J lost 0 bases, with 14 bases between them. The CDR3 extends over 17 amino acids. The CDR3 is CASSPTTDRSSGNTIYF. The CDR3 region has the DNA TGTGCCAGCTCACCAACAACAGACAGAAGCTCTGGAAACACCATATATTTT.

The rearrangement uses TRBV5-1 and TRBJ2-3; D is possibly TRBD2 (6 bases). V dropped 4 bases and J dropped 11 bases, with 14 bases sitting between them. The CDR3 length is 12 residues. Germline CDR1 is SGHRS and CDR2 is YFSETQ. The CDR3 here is CASSPRDSWQYF. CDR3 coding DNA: TGCGCCAGCAGCCCACGGGACTCATGGCAGTATTTT. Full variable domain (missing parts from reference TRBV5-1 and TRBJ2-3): KAGVTQTPRYLIKTRGQQVTLSCSPISGHRSVSWYQQTPGQGLQFLFEYFSETQRNKGNFPGRFSGRQFSNSRSEMNVSTLELGDSALYLCASSPRDSWQYFGPGTRLTVL.